Listed here are 23 T cell receptor beta chains from one sample, sequenced in a study of shared T cell receptors in the human thymus. The method was immunoSEQ multiplex PCR; TCRdb's version includes in-frame clones alone and lacks a portion of them. The data show hundreds of thousands of clones, 80% to 90% seen once. This same sample was also taken into another study, of human thymus T cells.

Sequenced material: thymocytes. Receptors originate from a boy under two years old with a congenital heart defect.

The chain has TRBV7-9 and TRBJ2-7, with TRBD2 matching over 8 bases. Trimming removed 0 bases from V and 2 bases from J; junction bases left unmatched: 0. This CDR3 spans 14 amino acids. CDR1 and CDR2 (germline): SEHNR, FQNEAQ (reference sequence). The CDR3 DNA reads as TGTGCCAGCAGCTTAGCTAGCGGGACCTACGAGCAGTACTTC. As protein: CASSLASGTYEQYF. Full variable domain (missing parts from reference TRBV7-9 and TRBJ2-7): DTGVSQNPRHKITKRGQNVTFRCDPISEHNRLYWYRQTLGQGPEFLTYFQNEAQLEKSRLLSDRFSAERPKGSFSTLEIQRTEQGDSAMYLCASSLASGTYEQYFGPGTRLTVT.

The J gene is TRBJ1-1, the V gene TRBV25-1; D remains unclear. V shed 7 bases and J shed 1 base, with 16 bases lying between them. The CDR3 spans 15 residues. Germline CDR1 reads MGHDK; CDR2 reads SYGVNS. The chain's CDR3 is CASTGGRVRNTEAFF. CDR3 bases: TGTGCCAGCACAGGAGGGAGGGTACGGAACACTGAAGCTTTCTTT.

This rearrangement joins TRBV15 to TRBJ2-1; 9 bases fit TRBD2. V trimming: 3 bases; J trimming: 8 bases; junction bases outside the gene matches: 11. Germline CDR1 reads LNHNV; CDR2 reads YYDKDF (reference sequence). The CDR3 spans 16 residues. This chain's CDR3 is CATSRHGAGGPDEQFF. CDR3 nucleotide sequence: TGTGCCACCAGCAGGCACGGGGCGGGAGGGCCAGATGAGCAGTTCTTC.

This chain joins TRBV4-1 and TRBJ2-7; no clear D. The ends were cut back, 0 bases at V and 7 bases at J, with 10 bases in the middle. The CDR3 covers 13 residues. Looked up from germline, CDR1 is MGHRA and CDR2 is YSYEKL. The chain's CDR3 is CASSQEEENEQYF. CDR3 DNA: TGCGCCAGCAGCCAAGAAGAGGAGAATGAGCAGTACTTC.

This clone is a singleton in its sample. V is TRBV13 and J is TRBJ2-7; 10 bases match TRBD1. Germline CDR1 is PRHDT and CDR2 is FYEKMQ (reference sequence). There are 14 residues in the CDR3. Trimming at V came to 4 bases and at J to 7 bases, leaving 7 bases not matched to a gene. This CDR3 is CASSSRQGAKEQYF. The CDR3 DNA reads TGTGCCAGCAGCTCCCGACAGGGGGCTAAAGAGCAGTACTTC.

A few counts support this clone. V is TRBV6-1 and J is TRBJ2-6, with D tentatively TRBD2 (5 bases). The CDR3 contains 13 residues. V lost 6 bases to trimming and J lost 2 bases, with 5 bases between them. Germline V gives CDR1 MNHNS, CDR2 SASEGT. This chain's CDR3 is CASRRAGANVLTF. The DNA of the CDR3 is TGTGCCAGCAGGAGGGCTGGGGCCAACGTCCTGACTTTC.

The chain carries TRBV28 and TRBJ2-2, with 14 bases aligning to TRBD2. The CDR3 consists of 17 residues. Germline lookup yields CDR1 MDHEN and CDR2 SYDVKM. With V trimmed by 5 bases and J by 5 bases, 7 bases remained unmatched. CDR3 nucleotide sequence: TGTGCCAGCAGTCCGGGACTAGCGGGAGAGGGGACCGGGGAGCTGTTTTTT. This gives the protein CASSPGLAGEGTGELFF.

The gene calls are TRBV30 and TRBJ2-7; 7 nucleotides match TRBD1. The CDR3 extends over 18 amino acids. Germline trimming cut 3 bases from V and 4 bases from J; bases unmatched to any gene: 21. Germline values: CDR1 GTSNPN, CDR2 SVGIG (reference sequence). CDR3 loop: CAWRTKRPLQGTGYEQYF. Written as DNA, the CDR3 is TGTGCCTGGAGAACGAAACGACCTTTACAGGGGACGGGGTACGAGCAGTACTTC.

The CDR3 reads CASSFKETQYF. The CDR3 nucleotides are TGTGCCAGCAGCTTCAAAGAGACCCAGTACTTC. The rearrangement joins TRBV7-6 to TRBJ2-5, with D hard to call. V lost 3 bases and J lost 3, with 2 bases in between. CDR3 length equals 11 residues. Germline-derived CDR1 and CDR2 are SGHVS and FNYEAQ.

This sequence joins TRBV4-3 and TRBJ2-1; 10 nucleotides match TRBD2. Germline V gives CDR1 LGHNA, CDR2 YSLEER. The length of the CDR3 is 19 residues. Germline trimming cut 2 bases from V and 4 bases from J; bases unmatched to any gene: 14. The CDR3 spells CASSQKGASGGPAYNEQFF. DNA for the CDR3: TGCGCCAGCAGCCAAAAGGGGGCTAGCGGGGGACCCGCTTACAATGAGCAGTTCTTC.

The genes are TRBV6-5 and TRBJ2-3, with D possibly being TRBD2 (7 bases). Trimming stripped 2 bases from V and 2 bases from J, with 8 bases between. The CDR3 consists of 14 residues. The germline gives CDR1 MNHEY, CDR2 SVGAGI. The CDR3: CASSYAGATDTQYF. The CDR3 DNA sequence: TGTGCCAGCAGTTACGCGGGGGCCACAGATACGCAGTATTTT.

This clone was detected once. The chain has TRBV7-3 and TRBJ2-1, with TRBD2 matching 8 bases. Germline loops: CDR1 SGHTA, CDR2 FQGTGA. This CDR3 has 14 residues. The trim removed 4 bases at V and 8 bases at J, leaving 7 bases unmatched. The CDR3 here is CASSSRGGLDEQFF. Here the CDR3 DNA reads TGTGCCAGCAGCTCACGGGGGGGCCTCGATGAGCAGTTCTTC.

The chain links TRBV5-1 to TRBJ2-3, with 11 positions matching TRBD1. V gave up 2 bases and J gave up 3 bases; unmatched junction bases: 2. The V gene's germline CDR1 is SGHRS and CDR2 YFSETQ. The CDR3 has 15 residues. CDR3 in amino acids: CASSFGQGATDTQYF. DNA of the CDR3: TGCGCCAGCAGCTTCGGACAGGGGGCAACAGATACGCAGTATTTT.

This clone has only a few counts. The chain recombines TRBV7-4 with TRBJ2-5; 9 nucleotides align to TRBD2. There are 15 residues in the CDR3. The V and J ends lost 3 bases and 1 base, in that order; junction bases with no gene match: 3. Germline values: CDR1 SGHVT, CDR2 SQSDAQ. The CDR3 spells CASSFSTSGQETQYF. In DNA, the CDR3 is TGTGCCAGCAGCTTCTCGACTAGCGGCCAAGAGACCCAGTACTTC.

V usage is TRBV14 and J usage is TRBJ1-1; TRBD1 is a possible D gene (5 bases). The CDR3 runs 15 residues. Trimming removed 1 base at V and 0 bases at J, with 9 bases between. Germline V gives CDR1 SGHDN, CDR2 FVKESK. CDR3 nucleotides: TGTGCCAGCAGCCAAGTCGGGGGGATGAACACTGAAGCTTTCTTT. It codes for CASSQVGGMNTEAFF.

The V gene is TRBV28, the J gene TRBJ2-1; no clear D gene. The CDR3 contains 15 residues. Per germline, CDR1 MDHEN and CDR2 SYDVKM. Trimming left V 5 bases short and J 0 bases short, with 11 bases between. CDR3 region: CASSRHPISYNEQFF. As DNA, the CDR3 is TGTGCCAGCAGTCGACACCCTATCTCCTACAATGAGCAGTTCTTC.

This rearrangement joins TRBV5-5 to TRBJ1-5; TRBD1 aligns across 11 bases. Trimming at V came to 2 bases and at J to 5 bases, leaving 15 bases not matched to a gene. CDR1 and CDR2 from the germline V gene are SGHKS and YYEKEE (reference sequence). This CDR3 has 19 residues. The DNA of the CDR3 is TGTGCCAGCAGCTTTACAATAGCCCTGGACAGGGGGCATGATCAGCCCCAGCATTTT. Translating it yields CASSFTIALDRGHDQPQHF.

The V and J genes are TRBV19 and TRBJ1-1; no clear D gene. The CDR3 totals 14 residues. Germline V gene data show CDR1 as LNHDA and CDR2 as SQIVND (reference sequence). V was cut by 1 base and J by 3 bases, with 9 bases left in between. The CDR3 DNA reads as TGTGCCAGTAGTATAGGAGGATGGCACACTGAAGCTTTCTTT. Protein: CASSIGGWHTEAFF.

The rearrangement uses TRBV7-9 and TRBJ1-1, with TRBD1 identical over 10 bases. Germline assignment: CDR1 SEHNR and CDR2 FQNEAQ (reference sequence). The V segment lost 3 bases and the J segment 2 bases; nucleotides outside the gene matches: 3. This CDR3 contains 15 residues. The CDR3 DNA reads as TGTGCCAGCAGCTTCGGGACAGGGGTAAACACTGAAGCTTTCTTT. The encoded protein is CASSFGTGVNTEAFF.

The gene calls are TRBV6-1 and TRBJ1-5; TRBD1 is a possible D gene (6 bases). The CDR3 runs to 12 residues. The V end was cut by 2 bases, the J end by 7 bases, with 6 bases between. CDR1 MNHNS and CDR2 SASEGT come from the germline V gene. This CDR3 is CASSEQGQPQHF. CDR3 bases: TGTGCCAGCAGTGAACAGGGGCAGCCCCAGCATTTT.

The chain carries TRBV6-1 and TRBJ1-1; TRBD1 matches at 7 bases. V lost 1 base and J lost 10; bases outside the gene matches: 6. This CDR3 region has 13 residues. CDR1 is MNHNS and CDR2 is SASEGT in the germline V gene. CDR3 DNA sequence: TGTGCCAGCAGTGAAGTGACAGGGACGGCAGCTTTCTTT. Residues: CASSEVTGTAAFF.

The chain carries TRBV5-5 and TRBJ2-7, with 11 bases fitting TRBD1. In germline, CDR1 is SGHKS, CDR2 YYEKEE (reference sequence). This CDR3 has 15 residues. The ends lost 0 bases at V and 5 bases at J; junction bases unmatched: 4. The CDR3 reads CASSLVRDRGNEQYF. CDR3 nucleotide sequence: TGTGCCAGCAGCTTGGTGCGGGACAGGGGGAACGAGCAGTACTTC.

This clone has just one count. V usage is TRBV15 and J usage is TRBJ2-7; no reliable D call. The length of the CDR3 is 18 residues. The V end was cut by 4 bases, the J end by 0 bases, with 22 bases between. Germline lookup yields CDR1 LNHNV and CDR2 YYDKDF (reference sequence). The CDR3 is CATSTGFIPTFSSYEQYF. CDR3 nucleotides: TGTGCCACCAGCACAGGATTTATTCCCACCTTCAGCTCCTACGAGCAGTACTTC.